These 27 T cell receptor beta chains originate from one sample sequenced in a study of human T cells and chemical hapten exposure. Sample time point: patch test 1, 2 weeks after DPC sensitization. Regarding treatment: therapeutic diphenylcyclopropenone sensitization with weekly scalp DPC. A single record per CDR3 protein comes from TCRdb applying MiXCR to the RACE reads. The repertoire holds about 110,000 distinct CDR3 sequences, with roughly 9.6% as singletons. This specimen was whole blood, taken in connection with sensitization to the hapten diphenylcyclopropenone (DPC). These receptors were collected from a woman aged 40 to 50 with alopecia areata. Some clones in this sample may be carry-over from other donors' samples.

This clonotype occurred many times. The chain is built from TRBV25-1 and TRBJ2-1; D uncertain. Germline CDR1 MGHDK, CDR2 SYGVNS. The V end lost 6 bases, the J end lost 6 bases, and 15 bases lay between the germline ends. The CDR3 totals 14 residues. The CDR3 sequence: CASSAPRQTNEQFF. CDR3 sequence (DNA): TGTGCCAGCAGCGCCCCCCGGCAGACCAATGAGCAGTTCTTC.

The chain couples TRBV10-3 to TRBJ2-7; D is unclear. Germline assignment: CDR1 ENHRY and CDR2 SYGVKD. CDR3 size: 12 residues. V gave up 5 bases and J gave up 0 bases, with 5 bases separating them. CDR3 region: CAISPSSYEQYF. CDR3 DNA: TGTGCCATCAGTCCCAGCTCCTACGAGCAGTACTTC.

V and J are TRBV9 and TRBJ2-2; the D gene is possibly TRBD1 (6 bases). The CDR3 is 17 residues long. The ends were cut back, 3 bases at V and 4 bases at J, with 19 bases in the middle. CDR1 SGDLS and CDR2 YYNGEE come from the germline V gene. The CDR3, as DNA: TGTGCCAGCAGCGCCCAATCAGGGGTACTAGGCACCGGGGAGCTGTTTTTT. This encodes CASSAQSGVLGTGELFF.

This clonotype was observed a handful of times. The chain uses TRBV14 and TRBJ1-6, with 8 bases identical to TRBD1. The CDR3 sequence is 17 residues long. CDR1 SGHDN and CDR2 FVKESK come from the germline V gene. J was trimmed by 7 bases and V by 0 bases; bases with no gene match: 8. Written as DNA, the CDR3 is TGTGCCAGCAGCCAAGATCTCATCACAGGGGGGAATTCACCCCTCCACTTT. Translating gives CASSQDLITGGNSPLHF.

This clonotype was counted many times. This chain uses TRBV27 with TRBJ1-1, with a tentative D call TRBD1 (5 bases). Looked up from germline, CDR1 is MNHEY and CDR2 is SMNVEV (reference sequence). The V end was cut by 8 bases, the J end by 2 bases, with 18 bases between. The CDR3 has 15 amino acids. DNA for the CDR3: TGTGCCAGCCGGCCGGCTGGGGCGGCTAACACTGAAGCTTTCTTT. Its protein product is CASRPAGAANTEAFF.

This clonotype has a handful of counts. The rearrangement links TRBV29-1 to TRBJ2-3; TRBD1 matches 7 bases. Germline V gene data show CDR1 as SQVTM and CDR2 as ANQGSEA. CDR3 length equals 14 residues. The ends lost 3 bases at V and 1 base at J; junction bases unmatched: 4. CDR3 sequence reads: CSVELGQRTDTQYF. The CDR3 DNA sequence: TGCAGCGTTGAGTTGGGACAGCGCACAGATACGCAGTATTTT.

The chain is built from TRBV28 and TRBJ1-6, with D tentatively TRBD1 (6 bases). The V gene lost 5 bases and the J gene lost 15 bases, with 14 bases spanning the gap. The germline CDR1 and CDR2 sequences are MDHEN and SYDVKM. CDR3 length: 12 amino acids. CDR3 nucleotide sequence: TGTGCCAGCAGTCCCGGGGGCCGGGACCTCCACTTT. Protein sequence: CASSPGGRDLHF.

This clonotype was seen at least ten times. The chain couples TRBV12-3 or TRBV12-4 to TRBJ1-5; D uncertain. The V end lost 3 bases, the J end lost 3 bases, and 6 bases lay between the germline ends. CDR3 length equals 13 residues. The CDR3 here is CASSFQHNQPQHF. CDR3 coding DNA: TGTGCCAGCAGTTTTCAGCACAATCAGCCCCAGCATTTT.

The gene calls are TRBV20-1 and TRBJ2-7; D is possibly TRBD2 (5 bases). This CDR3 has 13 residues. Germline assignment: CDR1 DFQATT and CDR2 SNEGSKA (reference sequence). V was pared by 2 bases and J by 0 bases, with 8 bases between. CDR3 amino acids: CSARSGSSYEQYF. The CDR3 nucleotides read TGCAGTGCTAGAAGCGGAAGCTCCTACGAGCAGTACTTC.

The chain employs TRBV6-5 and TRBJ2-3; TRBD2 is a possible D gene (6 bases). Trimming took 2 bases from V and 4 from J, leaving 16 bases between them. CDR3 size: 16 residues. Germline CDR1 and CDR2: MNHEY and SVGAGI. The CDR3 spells CASSYVGGLGADTQYF. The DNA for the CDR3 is TGTGCCAGCAGTTACGTCGGGGGACTGGGGGCAGATACGCAGTATTTT.

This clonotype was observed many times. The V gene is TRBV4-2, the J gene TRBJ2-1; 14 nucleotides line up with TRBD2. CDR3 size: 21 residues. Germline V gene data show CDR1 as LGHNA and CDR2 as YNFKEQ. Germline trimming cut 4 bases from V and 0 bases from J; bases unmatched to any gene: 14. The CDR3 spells CASSRGMGLAGAGGSYNEQFF. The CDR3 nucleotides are TGTGCCAGCAGCCGCGGTATGGGACTAGCGGGAGCGGGGGGCTCCTACAATGAGCAGTTCTTC.

CDR3 nucleotide sequence: TGCAGCGTTGATGGGCGGACCGGGGAGCTGTTTTTT. Translated: CSVDGRTGELFF. The chain uses TRBV29-1 and TRBJ2-2; D is unclear. This CDR3 spans 12 amino acids. Germline V gene lookup returns CDR1 SQVTM and CDR2 ANQGSEA. V shed 3 bases and J shed 5 bases, with 7 bases lying between them.

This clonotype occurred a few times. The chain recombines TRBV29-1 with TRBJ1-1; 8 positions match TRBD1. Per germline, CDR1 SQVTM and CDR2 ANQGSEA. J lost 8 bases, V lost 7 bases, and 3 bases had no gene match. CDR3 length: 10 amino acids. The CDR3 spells CSAWDREAFF. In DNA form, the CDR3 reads TGCAGCGCCTGGGACAGGGAAGCTTTCTTT.

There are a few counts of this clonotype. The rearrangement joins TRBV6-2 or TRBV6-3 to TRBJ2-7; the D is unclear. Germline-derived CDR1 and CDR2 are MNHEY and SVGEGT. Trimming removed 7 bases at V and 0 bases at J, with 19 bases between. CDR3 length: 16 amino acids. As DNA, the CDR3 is TGTGCCAGCACCAGGCAGAAGGGAAGGACCTCCTACGAGCAGTACTTC. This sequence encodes CASTRQKGRTSYEQYF.

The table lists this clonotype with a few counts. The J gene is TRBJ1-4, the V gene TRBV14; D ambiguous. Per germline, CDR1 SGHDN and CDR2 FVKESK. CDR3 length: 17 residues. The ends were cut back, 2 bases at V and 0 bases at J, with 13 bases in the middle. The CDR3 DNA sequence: TGTGCCAGCAGCCAACTGACCCAGAGTGCAACTAATGAAAAACTGTTTTTT. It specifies CASSQLTQSATNEKLFF. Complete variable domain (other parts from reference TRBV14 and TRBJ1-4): EAGVTQFPSHSVIEKGQTVTLRCDPISGHDNLYWYRRVMGKEIKFLLHFVKESKQDESGMPNNRFLAERTGGTYSTLKVQPAELEDSGVYFCASSQLTQSATNEKLFFGSGTQLSVL.

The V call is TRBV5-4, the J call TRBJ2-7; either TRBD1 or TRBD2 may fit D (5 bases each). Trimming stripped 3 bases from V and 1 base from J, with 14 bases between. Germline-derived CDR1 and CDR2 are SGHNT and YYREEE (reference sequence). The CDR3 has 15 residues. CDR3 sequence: CASSSGTDLSYEQYF. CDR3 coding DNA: TGTGCCAGCAGCTCCGGGACCGACTTATCCTACGAGCAGTACTTC.

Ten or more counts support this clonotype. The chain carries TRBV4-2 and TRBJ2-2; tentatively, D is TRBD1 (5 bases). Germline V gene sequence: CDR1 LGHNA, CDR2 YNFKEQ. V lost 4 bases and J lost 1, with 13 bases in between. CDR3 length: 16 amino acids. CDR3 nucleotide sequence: TGTGCCAGCAGCCCGTGGACAACGCAGAACACCGGGGAGCTGTTTTTT. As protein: CASSPWTTQNTGELFF.

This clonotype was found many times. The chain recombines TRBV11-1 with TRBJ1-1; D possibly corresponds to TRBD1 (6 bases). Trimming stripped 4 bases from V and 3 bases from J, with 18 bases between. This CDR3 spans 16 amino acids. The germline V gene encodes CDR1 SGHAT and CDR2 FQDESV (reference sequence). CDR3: CASSYSTGLRDTEAFF. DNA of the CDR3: TGTGCCAGCAGCTACTCGACAGGTCTTAGGGACACTGAAGCTTTCTTT.

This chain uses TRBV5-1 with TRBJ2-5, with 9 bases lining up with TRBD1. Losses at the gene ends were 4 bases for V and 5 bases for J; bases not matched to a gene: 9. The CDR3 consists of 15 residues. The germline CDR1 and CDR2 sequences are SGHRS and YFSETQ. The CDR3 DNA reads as TGCGCCAGCAGCCAAACGGGACAGGGTTGGGAGACCCAGTACTTC. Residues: CASSQTGQGWETQYF.

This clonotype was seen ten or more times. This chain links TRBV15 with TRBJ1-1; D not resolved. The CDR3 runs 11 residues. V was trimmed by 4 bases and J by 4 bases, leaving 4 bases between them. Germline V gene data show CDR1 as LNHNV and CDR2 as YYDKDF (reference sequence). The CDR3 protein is CATSTATEAFF. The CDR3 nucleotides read TGTGCCACCAGCACGGCCACTGAAGCTTTCTTT.

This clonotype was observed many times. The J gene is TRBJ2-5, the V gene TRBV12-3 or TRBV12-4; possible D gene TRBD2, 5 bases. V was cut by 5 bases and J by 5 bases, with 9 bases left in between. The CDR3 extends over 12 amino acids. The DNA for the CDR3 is TGTGCCAGCAGTCCAACGGGGGAGACCCAGTACTTC. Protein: CASSPTGETQYF.

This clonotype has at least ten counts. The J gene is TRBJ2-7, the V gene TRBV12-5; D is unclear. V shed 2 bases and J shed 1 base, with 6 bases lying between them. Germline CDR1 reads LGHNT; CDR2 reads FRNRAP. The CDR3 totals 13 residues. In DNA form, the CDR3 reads TGTGCTAGTGGTTTGAGGCAGTCCTACGAGCAGTACTTC. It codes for CASGLRQSYEQYF.

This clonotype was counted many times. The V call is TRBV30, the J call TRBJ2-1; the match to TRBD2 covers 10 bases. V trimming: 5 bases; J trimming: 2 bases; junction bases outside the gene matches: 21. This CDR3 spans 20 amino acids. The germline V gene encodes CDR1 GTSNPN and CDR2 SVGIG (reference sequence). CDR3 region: CAWGDPWASGSRPTYNEQFF. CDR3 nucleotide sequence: TGTGCCTGGGGGGACCCTTGGGCTAGCGGGAGCCGGCCTACCTACAATGAGCAGTTCTTC.

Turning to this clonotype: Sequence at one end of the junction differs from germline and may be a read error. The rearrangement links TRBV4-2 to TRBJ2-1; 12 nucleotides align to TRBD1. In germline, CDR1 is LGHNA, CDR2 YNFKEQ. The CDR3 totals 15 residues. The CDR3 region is CANSPRDRGLNEQFF. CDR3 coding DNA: TGTGCCAACAGCCCCAGGGACAGGGGGCTGAATGAGCAGTTCTTC.

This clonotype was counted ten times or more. CDR3 protein: CSVEASGRAQETQYF. The CDR3, as DNA: TGCAGCGTTGAGGCTAGCGGGAGGGCCCAAGAGACCCAGTACTTC. This chain joins TRBV29-1 and TRBJ2-5, with TRBD2 matching 12 bases. With 3 bases clipped from V and 1 base from J, the junction kept 3 bases outside the gene matches. The CDR3 contains 15 residues. The V gene's germline CDR1 is SQVTM and CDR2 ANQGSEA.

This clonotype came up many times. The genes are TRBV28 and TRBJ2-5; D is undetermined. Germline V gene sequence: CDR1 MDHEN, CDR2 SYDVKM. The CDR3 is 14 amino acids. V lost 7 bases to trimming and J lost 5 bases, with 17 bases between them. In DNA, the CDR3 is TGTGCCAGCAACACCCCCGGGTCTGGGGAGACCCAGTACTTC. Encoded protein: CASNTPGSGETQYF.

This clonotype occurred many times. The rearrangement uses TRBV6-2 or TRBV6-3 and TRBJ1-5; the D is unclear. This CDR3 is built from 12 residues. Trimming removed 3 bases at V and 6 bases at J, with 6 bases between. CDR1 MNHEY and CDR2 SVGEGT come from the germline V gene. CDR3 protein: CASSYVSQPQHF. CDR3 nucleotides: TGTGCCAGCAGTTATGTGAGTCAGCCCCAGCATTTT.